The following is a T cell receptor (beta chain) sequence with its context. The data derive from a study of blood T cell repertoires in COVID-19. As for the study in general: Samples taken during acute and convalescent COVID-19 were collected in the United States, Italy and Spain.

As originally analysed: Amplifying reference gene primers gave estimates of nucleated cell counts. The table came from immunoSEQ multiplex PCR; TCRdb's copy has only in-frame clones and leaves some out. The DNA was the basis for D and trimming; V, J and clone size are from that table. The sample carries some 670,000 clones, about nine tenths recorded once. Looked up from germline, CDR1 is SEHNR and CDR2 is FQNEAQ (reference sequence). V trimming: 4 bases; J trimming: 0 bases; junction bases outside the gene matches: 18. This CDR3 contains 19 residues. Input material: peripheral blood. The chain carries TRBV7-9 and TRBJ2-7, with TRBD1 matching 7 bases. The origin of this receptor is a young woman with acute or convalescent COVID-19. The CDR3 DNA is TGTGCCAGCAGCTCCCCAGGGACAGCCTTAAACCCCCTCTCCTACGAGCAGTACTTC. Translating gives CASSSPGTALNPLSYEQYF.